The 28 T cell receptor beta chains given below trace back to one sample, sequenced in a study of regulatory T cells in long-lasting Graves disease (dated by TCRdb to 2020 to 2023). What this sample's time point label stands for: newly diagnosed GD, antithyroid drugs for less than 3 months. For both TCR sequencing and RNA sequencing, RNA was extracted from PBMCs in TRIzol. The library was obtained by multiplex PCR. Sequencing relied on an Illumina HiSeq 4000. iRepertoire HTBI primers and Arm-PCR amplification of CDR3 regions were used to construct TCR beta libraries. TCRdb applied fastp at Q25 and MiXCR to the public reads, then kept only in-frame beta chains. Each CDR3 protein appears once, grouped with its most common genes and DNA. This sample gives over 400,000 distinct CDR3 sequences in total; roughly 15% of them show up just once. The ten largest clones take up approximately 15% of the sample.

The same sample was also used in a study of T cells in Graves' hyperthyroidism and ophthalmopathy.

The source material was peripheral blood mononuclear cells (PBMCs), sampled at new diagnosis, from a patient treated with antithyroid drugs. The receptor source for this set is a woman in her 50s with Graves disease. Donor details come from another sample of the same person, matched by shared clones.

This clonotype came up many times. This chain links TRBV28 with TRBJ2-3, with 12 bases that match TRBD2. Germline V gene sequence: CDR1 MDHEN, CDR2 SYDVKM. With 1 base clipped from V and 6 bases from J, the junction kept 14 bases outside the gene matches. The CDR3 is 19 residues long. The DNA of the CDR3 is TGTGCCAGCAGTTTATCTCGGGCTAGCGGGAGGGCTTTTTTGGATACGCAGTATTTT. This encodes CASSLSRASGRAFLDTQYF.

This clonotype was counted ten times or more. A much bigger clone sits one base away, suggesting this may be a read error. The chain couples TRBV12-3 or TRBV12-4 to TRBJ2-2; D remains ambiguous. The CDR3 covers 11 residues. Trimming shortened V by 5 bases and J by 4 bases, and 2 bases separated the two germline ends. The CDR3 DNA is TGTGCCAGCAGTACCACCGGGGAGCTGTTTTTT. Encoded protein: CASSTTGELFF.

In this sample, this clonotype turned up many times. The V call is TRBV2, the J call TRBJ2-7, with D uncertain. Germline CDR1 reads SNHLY; CDR2 reads FYNNEI. The CDR3 has 12 amino acids. V lost 7 bases, J lost 3 bases, and 10 bases lay in between. The CDR3 reads CASNLIVYEQYF. Here the CDR3 DNA reads TGTGCCAGCAATTTAATAGTCTACGAGCAGTACTTC. Based on the CDR3 plus reference TRBV2 and TRBJ2-7, the full variable domain is EPEVTQTPSHQVTQMGQEVILRCVPISNHLYFYWYRQILGQKVEFLVSFYNNEISEKSEIFDDQFSVERPDGSNFTLKIRSTKLEDSAMYFCASNLIVYEQYFGPGTRLTVT.

This clonotype showed up many times. V and J are TRBV11-2 and TRBJ2-2; 10 nucleotides agree with TRBD2. There are 15 residues in the CDR3. Germline V lookup: CDR1 SGHAT, CDR2 FQNNGV. J was trimmed by 6 bases and V by 5 bases; bases with no gene match: 6. The CDR3 DNA follows: TGTGCCAGCAGCCCGGTTAGCGGGAGGTCCGGGGAGCTGTTTTTT. Amino acids: CASSPVSGRSGELFF.

This clonotype was recorded many times. A read error may account for a junction end that differs from germline. The chain employs TRBV5-1 and TRBJ2-3; the D gene is possibly TRBD1 (5 bases). This CDR3 is built from 14 residues. Germline V CDR1 and CDR2: SGHRS, YFSETQ. The CDR3 nucleotides are TGTGCCAGCAGTTACGGTCAGGGCGCAGATACGCAGTATTTT. Protein product: CASSYGQGADTQYF. Together with reference TRBV5-1 and TRBJ2-3, the CDR3 gives the full variable domain: KAGVTQTPRYLIKTRGQQVTLSCSPISGHRSVSWYQQTPGQGLQFLFEYFSETQRNKGNFPGRFSGRQFSNSRSEMNVSTLELGDSALYLCASSYGQGADTQYFGPGTRLTVL.

The J gene is TRBJ2-1, the V gene TRBV24-1; 11 bases agree with TRBD2. Germline V lookup: CDR1 KGHDR, CDR2 SFDVKD. V shed 9 bases, J shed 4 bases, and the junction held 4 bases outside the gene matches. CDR3 length: 14 residues. The CDR3 DNA follows: TGTGCCACCCAAGGGACTAGCGGTTACAATGAGCAGTTCTTC. This codes for CATQGTSGYNEQFF.

This clonotype was seen repeatedly, ten times or more. The V gene is TRBV2, the J gene TRBJ1-6, with D unclear. V was clipped by 3 bases and J by 2 bases, with 20 bases between them. This CDR3 spans 19 amino acids. Looked up from germline, CDR1 is SNHLY and CDR2 is FYNNEI. The CDR3 spells CASSELGKGMWTYNSPLHF. The CDR3 coding sequence is TGTGCCAGCAGTGAGTTGGGTAAAGGCATGTGGACCTATAATTCACCCCTCCACTTT.

This clonotype was picked up many times. This chain uses TRBV3-1 with TRBJ2-3, with 12 bases matching TRBD2. The CDR3 sequence is 18 residues long. The germline gives CDR1 LGHDT, CDR2 YNNKEL (reference sequence). V was pared by 0 bases and J by 5 bases, with 9 bases of the junction left unmatched. Written as DNA, the CDR3 is TGTGCCAGCAGCCAAGATGTGACTAGCGGGAGTATGGGAGATACGCAGTATTTT. Its translation is CASSQDVTSGSMGDTQYF.

In its sample, this clonotype was seen a few times. The chain recombines TRBV19 with TRBJ1-4, with unresolved D. The CDR3 spans 14 residues. Germline V gene data show CDR1 as LNHDA and CDR2 as SQIVND (reference sequence). Trimming left V 3 bases short and J 0 bases short, with 5 bases between. CDR3 DNA: TGTGCCAGTAGTATTGGTGCAACTAATGAAAAACTGTTTTTT. Amino acid sequence: CASSIGATNEKLFF.

The sample holds a few counts of this clonotype. V is TRBV6-9 and J is TRBJ2-2, with 12 positions matching TRBD2. The CDR3 extends over 15 amino acids. V shed 3 bases, J shed 6 bases, and the junction held 2 bases outside the gene matches. CDR1 and CDR2 (germline): MNHGY, SVAAGI. The CDR3 DNA sequence: TGTGCCAGCAGTTACCGACTAGCGGGAGCCGGGGAGCTGTTTTTT. Protein product: CASSYRLAGAGELFF.

The chain is built from TRBV14 and TRBJ1-6, with D tentatively TRBD1 (5 bases). V was shortened by 0 bases and J by 7 bases, with 13 bases between the two germline ends. CDR3 length: 16 residues. Germline CDR1 reads SGHDN; CDR2 reads FVKESK. For the CDR3, the DNA is TGTGCCAGCAGCCAAGAGAGGGGTATGGGCAATTCACCCCTCCACTTT. Translating gives CASSQERGMGNSPLHF.

The chain links TRBV28 to TRBJ1-5; 8 nucleotides line up with TRBD1. The CDR3 covers 14 residues. V gave up 2 bases and J gave up 9 bases; unmatched junction bases: 6. Germline assignment: CDR1 MDHEN and CDR2 SYDVKM. DNA for the CDR3: TGTGCCAGCAGTTTAGCAGGGGGCTTTCTGCCCCAGCATTTT. Its protein is CASSLAGGFLPQHF.

This clonotype turned up a few times. This chain joins TRBV7-9 and TRBJ1-1; 8 bases align to TRBD1. Trimming cost V 7 bases and J 5 bases; bases outside gene matches: 9. This CDR3 is 14 amino acids long. The germline V gene encodes CDR1 SEHNR and CDR2 FQNEAQ (reference sequence). The CDR3 loop is CASTDWTGWTEAFF. CDR3 bases: TGTGCCAGCACCGATTGGACAGGGTGGACTGAAGCTTTCTTT.

This chain uses TRBV4-2 with TRBJ1-1; tentative D call: TRBD1 (5 bases). Germline V gives CDR1 LGHNA, CDR2 YNFKEQ. The CDR3 totals 14 residues. V lost 2 bases and J 1 base, leaving 8 bases between the germline ends. CDR3 bases: TGTGCCAGCAGCCAAACTGACAGGAACACTGAAGCTTTCTTT. This gives the protein CASSQTDRNTEAFF.

This clonotype has ten or more counts. The gene calls are TRBV2 and TRBJ2-3; 7 positions agree with TRBD2. CDR3 size: 16 residues. CDR1 SNHLY and CDR2 FYNNEI come from the germline V gene. After removal of 2 bases from V and 1 base from J, the junction contained 6 bases not matched to a gene. The CDR3 reads CASSERGRAGTDTQYF. The CDR3 nucleotides are TGTGCCAGCAGTGAACGGGGGAGGGCCGGCACAGATACGCAGTATTTT.

There are many counts of this clonotype. This chain links TRBV15 with TRBJ1-1, with a tentative D call TRBD1 (6 bases). CDR3 length: 13 residues. Germline loops: CDR1 LNHNV, CDR2 YYDKDF (reference sequence). Deletions cut 3 bases from V and 3 bases from J, with 8 bases between. Written as DNA, the CDR3 is TGTGCCACCAGCAGGGACAGTTACACTGAAGCTTTCTTT. It translates to CATSRDSYTEAFF.

The chain carries TRBV4-1 and TRBJ2-5; D remains unclear. The germline gives CDR1 MGHRA, CDR2 YSYEKL. This CDR3 has 13 residues. Deletions cut 1 base from V and 5 bases from J, with 8 bases between. In DNA, the CDR3 is TGCGCCAGCAGCCAAGTCCTCTATGAGACCCAGTACTTC. Its protein is CASSQVLYETQYF.

The sample holds many counts of this clonotype. The J gene is TRBJ2-7, the V gene TRBV20-1; 9 bases align to TRBD2. Trimming removed 2 bases from V and 0 bases from J; junction bases left unmatched: 5. From germline, CDR1 is DFQATT and CDR2 SNEGSKA (reference sequence). CDR3 length: 15 residues. The CDR3 reads CSARPTSGYSYEQYF. DNA for the CDR3: TGCAGTGCTAGACCGACTAGCGGATACTCCTACGAGCAGTACTTC.

The genes are TRBV5-5 and TRBJ2-7, with D possibly matching TRBD2 (6 bases). The CDR3 length is 15 residues. Germline values: CDR1 SGHKS, CDR2 YYEKEE (reference sequence). Deletions cut 5 bases from V and 2 bases from J, with 17 bases between. CDR3 coding DNA: TGTGCCAGCAGTCCCACGACTAGTGCAGCCTACGAGCAGTACTTC. Residues: CASSPTTSAAYEQYF.

This clonotype was observed at least ten times. The chain carries TRBV13 and TRBJ1-1; 12 nucleotides align to TRBD1. This CDR3 is built from 15 residues. Germline loops: CDR1 PRHDT, CDR2 FYEKMQ (reference sequence). Unmatched junction bases numbered 9, after V lost 6 bases and J lost 7 bases. Written as DNA, the CDR3 is TGTGCCAGCAGATTACTCGGGACAGGGGGCATTGAAGCTTTCTTT. It specifies CASRLLGTGGIEAFF.

The V call is TRBV20-1, the J call TRBJ1-2; D not certain. The CDR3 is made up of 12 amino acids. Germline assignment: CDR1 DFQATT and CDR2 SNEGSKA (reference sequence). V dropped 5 bases and J dropped 6 bases, with 13 bases sitting between them. The DNA of the CDR3 is TGCAGTGCTCCAATCATTAGGGATGGCTACACCTTC. Protein sequence: CSAPIIRDGYTF.

Many counts were recorded for this clonotype. The chain's CDR3 is CASSFSGRELFF. The DNA of the CDR3 is TGTGCCAGCAGCTTCAGTGGGCGGGAGCTGTTTTTT. The chain links TRBV7-9 to TRBJ2-2; D is undetermined. Germline assignment: CDR1 SEHNR and CDR2 FQNEAQ (reference sequence). The CDR3 has 12 residues. The V end lost 3 bases, the J end lost 9 bases, and 8 bases lay between the germline ends.

The chain recombines TRBV3-1 with TRBJ2-2; 9 bases fit TRBD1. Per the germline V gene, CDR1 is LGHDT and CDR2 is YNNKEL (reference sequence). V was clipped by 3 bases and J by 2 bases; unmatched bases: 7. The CDR3 covers 17 residues. CDR3 nucleotides: TGTGCCAGCAGCCACGGTGGACAGGGGCTAAACACCGGGGAGCTGTTTTTT. Protein product: CASSHGGQGLNTGELFF.

V gene TRBV12-3 or TRBV12-4 combines with J gene TRBJ2-2; TRBD2 agrees at 10 bases. V trimming: 5 bases; J trimming: 5 bases; junction bases outside the gene matches: 2. The CDR3 is 14 residues long. Here the CDR3 DNA reads TGTGCCAGCAGTGCTAGCGGGGGTACCGGGGAGCTGTTTTTT. This encodes CASSASGGTGELFF.

As to this clonotype: This may come from a read error, since a much larger clone is one base off. This rearrangement joins TRBV7-9 to TRBJ1-1; perhaps TRBD1 as D (5 bases). Germline CDR1 and CDR2: SEHNR and FQNEAQ (reference sequence). The CDR3 has 13 amino acids. CDR3 sequence: CAGSLGDYREAFF. The CDR3, as DNA: TGTGCCGGCAGCTTAGGAGACTACAGGGAAGCTTTCTTT.

This clonotype was seen many times. The rearrangement joins TRBV29-1 to TRBJ1-2, with D unresolved. V dropped 2 bases and J dropped 0 bases, with 10 bases sitting between them. This CDR3 contains 14 residues. Germline V gene lookup returns CDR1 SQVTM and CDR2 ANQGSEA. The DNA for the CDR3 is TGCAGCGTTGAACCGCAGATCTCTAACTATGGCTACACCTTC. This codes for CSVEPQISNYGYTF.

Many counts were recorded for this clonotype. The V gene is TRBV30, the J gene TRBJ2-3; 7 nucleotides align to TRBD1. Trimming removed 6 bases from V and 2 bases from J; junction bases left unmatched: 5. The V gene's germline CDR1 is GTSNPN and CDR2 SVGIG (reference sequence). The CDR3 is 13 residues long. CDR3 sequence: CACQQGVTDTQYF. Here the CDR3 DNA reads TGTGCCTGTCAGCAGGGGGTCACAGATACGCAGTATTTT. The full variable domain, rest sourced from reference TRBV30 and TRBJ2-3, is SQTIHQWPATLVQPVGSPLSLECTVEGTSNPNLYWYRQAAGRGLQLLFYSVGIGQISSEVPQNLSASRPQDRQFILSSKKLLLSDSGFYLCACQQGVTDTQYFGPGTRLTVL.

This clonotype was seen at least ten times. This sequence joins TRBV27 and TRBJ2-7, with TRBD2 as a possible D gene (6 bases). The CDR3 sequence is 15 residues long. Germline loops: CDR1 MNHEY, CDR2 SMNVEV (reference sequence). Trimming removed 2 bases at V and 1 base at J, with 12 bases between. CDR3 in DNA: TGTGCCAGCAGTTTAAGTTTCCGGGAGTCCTACGAGCAGTACTTC. Translated: CASSLSFRESYEQYF.